The 3 T cell receptor beta chains below were found in one sample sequenced in a study of control samples from healthy donors and cancer patients. Method: immunoSEQ multiplex PCR; TCRdb's copy keeps in-frame clones and lacks some. Of 95,000 to 150,000 clones detected, more than 85% appear once; the ten largest clones hold less than 9.5%. Sequencing was done on a sample of blood. These receptors were collected from a woman younger than 30 in good health.

V is TRBV27 and J is TRBJ1-5; 10 nucleotides line up with TRBD1. V dropped 6 bases and J dropped 7; count of bases not matched to a gene: 3. Germline lookup yields CDR1 MNHEY and CDR2 SMNVEV (reference sequence). This CDR3 spans 13 amino acids. DNA for the CDR3: TGTGCCAGCAGGAGGGACAGGGGACAGCCCCAGCATTTT. Amino acid sequence: CASRRDRGQPQHF.

The chain combines TRBV7-8 with TRBJ2-1, with 8 bases matching TRBD1. In germline, CDR1 is SGHVS, CDR2 FQNEAQ. The CDR3 has 15 amino acids. V lost 5 bases, J lost 5 bases, and 8 bases stayed unmatched. This chain's CDR3 is CASSGRTGLHNEQFF. CDR3 coding DNA: TGTGCCAGCAGCGGGCGGACAGGGCTCCACAATGAGCAGTTCTTC.

The chain combines TRBV5-6 with TRBJ1-6; 9 positions match TRBD1. The germline V gene has CDR1 SGHDT and CDR2 YYEEEE. CDR3 length: 14 residues. Losses at the gene ends were 4 bases for V and 7 bases for J; bases not matched to a gene: 3. Written as DNA, the CDR3 is TGTGCCAGCAGCCCGGACAGGGGAAATTCACCCCTCCACTTT. Its protein product is CASSPDRGNSPLHF.